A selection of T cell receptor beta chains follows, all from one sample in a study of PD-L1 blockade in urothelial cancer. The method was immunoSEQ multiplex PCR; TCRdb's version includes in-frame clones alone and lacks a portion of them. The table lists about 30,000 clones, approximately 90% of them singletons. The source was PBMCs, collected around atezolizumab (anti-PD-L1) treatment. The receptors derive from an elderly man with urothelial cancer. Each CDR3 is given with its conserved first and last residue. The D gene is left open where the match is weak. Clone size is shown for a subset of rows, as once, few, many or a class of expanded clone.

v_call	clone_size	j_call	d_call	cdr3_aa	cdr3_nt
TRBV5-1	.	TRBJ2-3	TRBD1	CASSSRDRAYTDTQYF	TGCGCCAGCAGCAGCAGGGACAGAGCATACACAGATACGCAGTATTTT
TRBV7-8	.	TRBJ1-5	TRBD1	CASSSLMGQQDNQPQHF	TGTGCCAGCAGCTCCCTGATGGGACAGCAGGACAATCAGCCCCAGCATTTT
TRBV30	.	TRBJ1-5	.	CAWSPDSVGNQPQHF	TGTGCCTGGAGTCCGGATAGCGTGGGCAATCAGCCCCAGCATTTT
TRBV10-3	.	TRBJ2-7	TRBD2	CAISSAGVAQEQYF	TGTGCCATCTCATCAGCGGGAGTAGCTCAAGAGCAGTACTTC
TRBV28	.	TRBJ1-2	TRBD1	CASSLLTGAYGYTF	TGTGCCAGCAGTTTATTAACAGGGGCCTATGGCTACACCTTC
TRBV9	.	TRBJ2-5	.	CASSVSLTQETQYF	TGTGCCAGCAGCGTGTCACTAACCCAAGAGACCCAGTACTTC
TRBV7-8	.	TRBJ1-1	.	CASSLTGQTEAFF	TGTGCCAGCAGCCTCACAGGGCAGACTGAAGCTTTCTTT
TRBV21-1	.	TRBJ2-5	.	CASSNLADPQETQYF	TGTGCCAGCAGCAACCTAGCCGACCCCCAAGAGACCCAGTACTTC
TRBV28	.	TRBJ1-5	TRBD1	CASSLTGGQPQHF	TGTGCCAGCAGCCTGACAGGGGGACAGCCCCAGCATTTT
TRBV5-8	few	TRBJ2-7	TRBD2	CASSRESGRSYEQYF	TGTGCCAGCAGCCGCGAGAGCGGGAGAAGCTACGAGCAGTACTTC
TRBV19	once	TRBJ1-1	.	CASTLDRNTEAFF	TGTGCCAGTACCTTGGACAGGAACACTGAAGCTTTCTTT
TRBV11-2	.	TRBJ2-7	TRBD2	CASSAGTKSYEQYF	TGTGCCAGCAGCGCCGGGACTAAATCCTACGAGCAGTACTTC
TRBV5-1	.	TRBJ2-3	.	CASSLGAKAGSTDTQYF	TGCGCCAGCAGCTTGGGGGCTAAGGCGGGAAGCACAGATACGCAGTATTTT
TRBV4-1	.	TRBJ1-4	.	CASSQSRNEKLFF	TGCGCCAGCAGCCAGTCCCGTAATGAAAAACTGTTTTTT
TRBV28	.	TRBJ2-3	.	CASGRVTDTQYF	TGTGCCAGCGGGCGGGTTACAGATACGCAGTATTTT
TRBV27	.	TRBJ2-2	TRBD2	CASSLGLAVGELFF	TGTGCCAGCAGTTTAGGACTAGCGGTGGGGGAGCTGTTTTTT
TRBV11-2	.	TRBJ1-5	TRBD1	CASSGTGQTFGNQPQHF	TGTGCCAGCAGCGGGACGGGACAGACCTTTGGCAATCAGCCCCAGCATTTT
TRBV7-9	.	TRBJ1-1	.	CASSLGWADHNTEAFF	TGTGCCAGCAGCTTAGGATGGGCCGACCATAACACTGAAGCTTTCTTT
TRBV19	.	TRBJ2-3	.	CASKSVDFPDTQYF	TGTGCCAGTAAATCGGTGGACTTCCCAGATACGCAGTATTTT
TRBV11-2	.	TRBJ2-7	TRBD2	CASSQTSGRAGPLNEQYF	TGTGCCAGCAGTCAAACTAGCGGGAGGGCCGGTCCTCTCAACGAGCAGTACTTC
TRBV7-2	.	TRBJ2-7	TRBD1	CASSPPPGQSYEQYF	TGTGCCAGCAGCCCACCACCGGGACAGAGCTACGAGCAGTACTTC
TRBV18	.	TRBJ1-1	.	CASSPRDISNTEAFF	TGTGCCAGCTCACCACGGGACATATCTAACACTGAAGCTTTCTTT
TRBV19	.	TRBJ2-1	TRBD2	CASSRLAGGWDEQFF	TGTGCCAGTAGTCGACTAGCGGGCGGGTGGGATGAGCAGTTCTTC
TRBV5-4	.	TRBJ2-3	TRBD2	CASSSTSLLAGGTDTQYF	TGTGCCAGCAGCTCAACATCCCTACTAGCGGGGGGCACAGATACGCAGTATTTT
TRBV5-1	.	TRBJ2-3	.	CASSPGLGGGTDTQYF	TGCGCCAGCAGCCCCGGACTAGGGGGGGGCACAGATACGCAGTATTTT
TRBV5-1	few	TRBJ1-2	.	CASSESQANYGYTF	TGCGCCAGCAGCGAGAGCCAGGCCAACTATGGCTACACCTTC
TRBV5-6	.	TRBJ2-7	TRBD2	CASSLLLAGGYEQYF	TGTGCCAGCAGCTTATTACTAGCGGGAGGGTACGAGCAGTACTTC
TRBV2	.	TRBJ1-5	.	CASKAQTESNQPQHF	TGTGCCAGCAAGGCCCAAACAGAAAGCAATCAGCCCCAGCATTTT
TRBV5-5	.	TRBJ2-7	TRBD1	CASSSAGTGLYEQYF	TGTGCCAGCAGCTCGGCCGGGACAGGGCTTTACGAGCAGTACTTC
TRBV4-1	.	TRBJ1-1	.	CASSLPEWVTEAFF	TGCGCCAGCAGCCTACCGGAGTGGGTCACTGAAGCTTTCTTT
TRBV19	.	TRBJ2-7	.	CASSMGGRDYEQYF	TGTGCCAGTAGTATGGGGGGTCGTGACTACGAGCAGTACTTC
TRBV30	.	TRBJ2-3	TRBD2	CAWRSRTSGRNF	TGTGCCTGGAGATCCAGGACTAGCGGGAGGAATTTT
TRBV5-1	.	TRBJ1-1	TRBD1	CASRQYLTGAGTEAFF	TGCGCCAGCAGACAGTATTTAACAGGGGCGGGCACTGAAGCTTTCTTT
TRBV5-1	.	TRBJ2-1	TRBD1	CASSPTGGTYNEQFF	TGCGCCAGCAGCCCGACAGGGGGCACCTACAATGAGCAGTTCTTC
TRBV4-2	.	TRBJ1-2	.	CASSQDWSGNYGYTF	TGTGCCAGCAGCCAAGATTGGTCAGGAAACTATGGCTACACCTTC
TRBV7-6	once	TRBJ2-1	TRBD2	CASSLGLAGGTYNEQFF	TGTGCCAGCAGCTTAGGTTTAGCGGGAGGTACCTACAATGAGCAGTTCTTC
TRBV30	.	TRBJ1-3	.	CAGSAGSSSGNTIYF	TGTGCCGGATCTGCGGGGTCCTCCTCTGGAAACACCATATATTTT
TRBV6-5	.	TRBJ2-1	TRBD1	CASSRSGTGYNEQFF	TGTGCCAGCAGTAGGTCCGGGACAGGATACAATGAGCAGTTCTTC
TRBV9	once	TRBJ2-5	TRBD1	CASSTQTGGFETQYF	TGTGCCAGCAGCACCCAGACAGGGGGATTTGAGACCCAGTACTTC
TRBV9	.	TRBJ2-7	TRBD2	CASSVGGGGIYEQYF	TGTGCCAGCAGCGTAGGGGGGGGTGGAATCTACGAGCAGTACTTC